This T cell receptor (beta chain) was observed in a study of vaccination effects on CD4 cells after COVID-19 (dated by TCRdb to between 2022 and 2023). General notes on the study: In the ViraFEST assay, PBMC were stimulated with viral peptide pools, and antigen-specific CD4+ T cell clonotypes were then identified by expansion using TCR sequencing. The full study included 9 to 10 COVID-19 convalescent patients and a handful of SARS-CoV-2-naive healthy vaccine recipients. Participants received two doses of either the BNT162b2 or the mRNA-1273 mRNA SARS-CoV-2 vaccine. Cultures from other donors in the study were sequenced with the Oncomine TCR Beta short-read assay on an Illumina iSeq 100. Each well held 2 million to 2.5 million PBMC cultured in IMDM containing roughly 5% human AB serum, about 10 IU/ml IL-2 and gentamicin, along with roughly 10 ug/ml peptides. In both COVID-19 convalescent patients and infection-naive vaccine recipients, the study compared SARS-CoV-2 spike-specific CD4+ TCR repertoires from before mRNA vaccination with those from after it. What the work shows at the level of the full study, not this receptor alone: Both infection-induced and vaccine-induced clones contracted markedly at late post-vaccination timepoints, which is consistent with waning T cell responses. Among healthy vaccine recipients, nearly all vaccine-induced clones were SARS-CoV-2 mono-reactive, and only 1 of 255 was cross-reactive with common cold coronaviruses. Limitations of the study were the small number of convalescent patients and the absence of early post-infection timepoints.

The CDR3 numbers 15 residues from cysteine through phenylalanine. The kept DNA is CDR3 alone, 45 bases in frame from the first base. V is reduced by 1 base and J by 2 bases, leaving a spacing of 9 bases between them. CDR1 and CDR2, per the germline V gene, are MDHEN and SYDVKM. After about 9 days of culture, CD4+ T cells were isolated with the EasySep CD4+ T cell isolation kit. Negative nucleocapsid antibody results before and after vaccination confirmed that the healthy vaccine recipients had no prior SARS-CoV-2 infection. On days 3 and 7, half of the culture medium was replaced with fresh IL-2-containing medium. Unless noted otherwise, every peptide stimulation condition was cultured in triplicate wells. PBMC were separated from whole blood using Ficoll-Paque Plus gradient centrifugation and were then either cryopreserved at -140C or used fresh. The QIAamp micro DNA kit was used to extract genomic DNA from the cultured CD4+ T cells.

Concerning this clone itself: Its antigen target is currently unknown. No base quality information exists; no much larger clone differs at one position.

The method was the immunoSEQ multiplex PCR assay. TCR beta CDR3 sequencing was performed on DNA from the cultured, isolated CD4+ T cells. The original pipeline was this. Non-productive TCR sequences were discarded, and reads were trimmed to the CDR3 region, with only CDR3s of 7 or more amino acids retained. Antigen-specific clonotypes were identified with the MANAFEST web app by comparing expansion in peptide wells against reference cultures. Positive clones required FDR<0.05 expansion versus reference and all other wells, odds ratio above 5, and frequency above 0.1% in two replicate wells. Clonotypes significantly expanded in SARS-CoV-2 spike wells and in at least one common cold coronavirus spike condition were defined as cross-reactive. Using the stringdist R package, CDR3 similarity was measured by Levenshtein distance, and unrooted trees were constructed with ape in R 3.6.1. Here the immuneACCESS table is served through TCRdb, limited to in-frame sequences with V and J called. Missing clones are a known gap in these copies; in checked studies unresolved V genes cover under half, and the rest lacks a known reason. That table furnishes V, J and clone size, whereas the DNA furnished D and trimming. A total of 45,000 to 60,000 clones appear in this sample, over 65% of them only once. Approximately 2.8% of the sample is in the top ten clones.

The sequencing here drew on CD4+ T cells from PBMCs cultured without peptide, taken before COVID-19 vaccination. The receptor chain draws on TRBV28 and TRBJ1-5; a confident D gene designation cannot be given. This TCR derives from a human donor who received a COVID-19 vaccine. The CDR3 in this case is CASSLSGRGNQPQHF. The DNA sequence reads TGTGCCAGCAGTTTATCTGGACGGGGCAATCAGCCCCAGCATTTT.